This TCR beta chain was documented in a study of T-cell reconstitution after alpha-beta-depleted transplantation in children. This clonotype was picked up many times. Trimming removed 1 base from V and 5 bases from J; junction bases left unmatched: 5. The CDR3 sequence is 15 residues long. The V gene's germline CDR1 is SGHRS and CDR2 YFSETQ. Unique molecular identifiers were used to barcode this TCRbeta library. One entry per CDR3 protein, called by TCRdb with MiXCR from the PCR reads. This table has about 360,000 distinct CDR3 sequences, roughly 14% appearing once. The sequence was collected from a human donor who donated a stem cell graft to a child with Fanconi anemia. The specimen comprised PBMCs, sampled from the stem cell graft. This sequence joins TRBV5-1 and TRBJ2-7; 11 nucleotides align to TRBD1. The CDR3 bases are TGCGCCAGCAGCTTGTCTGGACAGGGGGCCCACGAGCAGTACTTC. It codes for CASSLSGQGAHEQYF.